The 27 T cell receptor beta chains in this list originate from one sample, sequenced in a study of blood T cells in healthy people across ages. It was with a sample-barcoded 5' primer and a J-beta primer mix that a second PCR of roughly 7 to 12 cycles was run. MiXCR was run by TCRdb on the 5' RACE reads, yielding one entry per CDR3 protein. The sample has fewer than 2,000,000 distinct CDR3 sequences; around 36% are singletons. Sequencing was carried out using blood. The receptors derive from a woman aged 30 to 39 in good health.

V is TRBV11-1 and J is TRBJ2-1; D is possibly TRBD2 (5 bases). CDR3 length: 13 residues. Looked up from germline, CDR1 is SGHAT and CDR2 is FQDESV (reference sequence). V lost 6 bases, J lost 6 bases, and 12 bases lay in between. CDR3 sequence: CASRSTSGNEQFF. CDR3 sequence (DNA): TGTGCCAGCAGATCTACTAGTGGCAATGAGCAGTTCTTC.

This chain uses TRBV20-1 with TRBJ2-5; 9 nucleotides match TRBD1. Germline CDR1 and CDR2: DFQATT and SNEGSKA (reference sequence). V lost 6 bases and J lost 5; bases outside the gene matches: 7. The CDR3 has 13 amino acids. CDR3: CSASGTGWETQYF. The CDR3, as DNA: TGCAGTGCCTCCGGGACAGGGTGGGAGACCCAGTACTTC.

This chain links TRBV20-1 with TRBJ2-5; unclear D gene. Germline CDR1 is DFQATT and CDR2 is SNEGSKA (reference sequence). The CDR3 spans 12 residues. The V and J ends lost 3 bases and 1 base respectively, with 6 bases between them. The DNA for the CDR3 is TGCAGTGCTAGCGGGCCCCAAGAGACCCAGTACTTC. Its translation: CSASGPQETQYF.

The gene calls are TRBV6-2 or TRBV6-3 and TRBJ2-1; D possibly matches TRBD1 or TRBD2 (5 bases each). Trimming pared 2 bases from V and 8 bases from J, leaving 34 bases between. This CDR3 is 21 amino acids long. Germline V gives CDR1 MNHEY, CDR2 SVGEGT. CDR3 bases: TGTGCCAGCAGTTACGGGGGACGAGCAGGCCCTACAGCGCCGCATCAACATGAGCAGTTCTTC. This codes for CASSYGGRAGPTAPHQHEQFF.

The chain links TRBV20-1 to TRBJ2-3; D gene ambiguous. V lost 1 base, J lost 8 bases, and 22 bases lay in between. This CDR3 region has 16 residues. Germline V gives CDR1 DFQATT, CDR2 SNEGSKA (reference sequence). In nucleotides, the CDR3 is TGCAGTGCTAGAGGTCTCATGACCGTGGTTGGTGGTACGCAGTATTTT. As protein: CSARGLMTVVGGTQYF.

The chain is built from TRBV7-2 and TRBJ2-1; D is undetermined. CDR1 and CDR2 from the germline V gene are SGHTA and FQGNSA. The CDR3 contains 15 residues. Trimming shortened V by 0 bases and J by 3 bases, and 9 bases separated the two germline ends. The CDR3 loop is CASSLAFSLYNEQFF. Here the CDR3 DNA reads TGTGCCAGCAGCTTAGCCTTTTCACTCTACAATGAGCAGTTCTTC. Looking up the rest from reference TRBV7-2 and TRBJ2-1 gives the full variable domain: GAGVSQSPSNKVTEKGKDVELRCDPISGHTALYWYRQSLGQGLEFLIYFQGNSAPDKSGLPSDRFSAERTGGSVSTLTIQRTQQEDSAVYLCASSLAFSLYNEQFFGPGTRLTVL.

J is TRBJ2-7 and V is TRBV3-1; D is possibly TRBD2 (5 bases). Germline CDR1 and CDR2: LGHDT and YNNKEL (reference sequence). Between the trimmed V and J ends, which lost 2 bases and 0 bases, there was a span of 14 bases. This CDR3 spans 16 amino acids. CDR3 nucleotide sequence: TGTGCCAGCAGCCAATTGCCGGGAAAGAGCTCCTACGAGCAGTACTTC. Protein product: CASSQLPGKSSYEQYF.

This clonotype was observed a few times. The chain is built from TRBV4-1 and TRBJ2-5; 8 nucleotides line up with TRBD1. This CDR3 is built from 15 residues. V shed 4 bases and J 0 bases; nucleotides not matched to a gene: 4. Germline CDR1 reads MGHRA; CDR2 reads YSYEKL. The CDR3 is CASSRQGMYQETQYF. CDR3 DNA sequence: TGCGCCAGCAGCCGACAGGGGATGTACCAAGAGACCCAGTACTTC.

This clonotype showed up many times. V and J are TRBV5-5 and TRBJ2-7, with D unresolved. V lost 5 bases, J lost 2 bases, and 8 bases lay in between. Per germline, CDR1 SGHKS and CDR2 YYEKEE (reference sequence). The CDR3 has 12 residues. The CDR3: CASSGDAYEQYF. The CDR3 nucleotides are TGTGCCAGCAGTGGCGATGCCTACGAGCAGTACTTC.

Details on this clonotype: An end of the junction differs from the germline gene, which may be a read error. The rearrangement uses TRBV12-3 or TRBV12-4 and TRBJ2-3; 10 nucleotides line up with TRBD2. CDR3 length: 17 amino acids. This CDR3 reads CAGSPVRAGGPLDTQYF. The CDR3 DNA reads as TGTGCCGGCAGTCCGGTTAGAGCGGGAGGGCCTTTAGATACGCAGTATTTT.

This clonotype was detected a few times. The chain joins TRBV20-1 to TRBJ2-1, with TRBD2 identical over 13 bases. V shed 5 bases, J shed 3 bases, and the junction held 4 bases outside the gene matches. The CDR3 loop spans 15 amino acids. Germline values: CDR1 DFQATT, CDR2 SNEGSKA (reference sequence). The chain's CDR3 is CSAWTSGSFYNEQFF. In DNA form, the CDR3 reads TGCAGTGCTTGGACTAGCGGGAGTTTCTACAATGAGCAGTTCTTC.

This clonotype occurred many times. The chain combines TRBV20-1 with TRBJ2-7, with 9 bases identical to TRBD1. The CDR3 length is 13 residues. Losses at the gene ends were 6 bases for V and 3 bases for J; bases not matched to a gene: 6. Germline values: CDR1 DFQATT, CDR2 SNEGSKA (reference sequence). CDR3 nucleotide sequence: TGCAGTGCACGGGACAGGGCCTTCTACGAGCAGTACTTC. Translated, it gives CSARDRAFYEQYF.

This chain connects TRBV11-2 to TRBJ2-7; 8 bases fit TRBD1. The CDR3 is 15 amino acids. After removal of 3 bases from V and 12 bases from J, the junction contained 16 bases not matched to a gene. Per germline, CDR1 SGHAT and CDR2 FQNNGV. The CDR3 sequence is CASSLSSAGGWGPYF. The DNA of the CDR3 is TGTGCCAGCAGCTTGAGTTCGGCAGGGGGCTGGGGCCCGTACTTC.

The table lists this clonotype with a few counts. The J gene is TRBJ2-2, the V gene TRBV10-3, with D unresolved. This CDR3 contains 11 residues. The germline V gene has CDR1 ENHRY and CDR2 SYGVKD. Trimming removed 10 bases at V and 4 bases at J, with 7 bases between. The CDR3 is CATRSTGELFF. The CDR3, as DNA: TGTGCCACCAGGTCCACCGGGGAGCTGTTTTTT.

The V and J genes are TRBV20-1 and TRBJ2-1, with a possible D match to TRBD2 (5 bases). CDR3 length: 13 amino acids. V lost 4 bases to trimming and J lost 6 bases, with 13 bases between them. Germline assignment: CDR1 DFQATT and CDR2 SNEGSKA (reference sequence). Here the CDR3 reads CSATVSVSNEQFF. The CDR3 DNA reads TGCAGTGCTACGGTTAGCGTGAGCAATGAGCAGTTCTTC.

A few counts support this clonotype. The chain carries TRBV20-1 and TRBJ2-1, with 9 positions matching TRBD1. Unmatched junction bases numbered 10, after V lost 1 base and J lost 0 bases. In germline, CDR1 is DFQATT, CDR2 SNEGSKA (reference sequence). The CDR3 runs to 18 residues. CDR3 sequence (DNA): TGCAGTGCTAGAGGCACAGGGGGCTCGACTAGCTCCTACAATGAGCAGTTCTTC. It is translated as CSARGTGGSTSSYNEQFF.

The genes are TRBV10-3 and TRBJ2-7; no clear D. This CDR3 has 14 amino acids. V lost 1 base and J 3 bases, leaving 10 bases between the germline ends. Germline V gene lookup returns CDR1 ENHRY and CDR2 SYGVKD. For the CDR3, the DNA is TGTGCCATCAGTGAGTTAAGAATGGACTACGAGCAGTACTTC. Amino acids: CAISELRMDYEQYF.

The J gene is TRBJ1-2, the V gene TRBV6-2 or TRBV6-3, with 10 bases lining up with TRBD1. CDR1 MNHEY and CDR2 SVGEGT come from the germline V gene. V dropped 4 bases and J dropped 8; count of bases not matched to a gene: 7. The CDR3 spans 14 residues. The DNA of the CDR3 is TGTGCCAGCAGTTCGGACAGGGGGAATGGAGGCTACACCTTC. It encodes CASSSDRGNGGYTF.

The gene calls are TRBV10-3 and TRBJ1-1, with D unresolved. Germline CDR1 and CDR2: ENHRY and SYGVKD. Trimming shortened V by 7 bases and J by 4 bases, and 16 bases separated the two germline ends. The CDR3 has 14 amino acids. DNA of the CDR3: TGTGCCATCACTGAAGACACGGTGATCACTGAAGCTTTCTTT. It yields the protein CAITEDTVITEAFF.

V is TRBV4-2 and J is TRBJ2-5; 11 bases agree with TRBD1. Germline-derived CDR1 and CDR2 are LGHNA and YNFKEQ. The CDR3 spans 16 residues. V trimming: 1 base; J trimming: 4 bases; junction bases outside the gene matches: 5. This chain's CDR3 is CASSQAGQGAAETQYF. CDR3 DNA: TGTGCCAGCAGCCAAGCCGGACAGGGGGCGGCAGAGACCCAGTACTTC.

The genes are TRBV28 and TRBJ1-1; D is undetermined. Germline assignment: CDR1 MDHEN and CDR2 SYDVKM. V lost 4 bases to trimming and J lost 6 bases, with 12 bases between them. This CDR3 has 13 amino acids. DNA of the CDR3: TGTGCCAGCAGTTATGGTGGGCTACCTGAAGCTTTCTTT. Translating it yields CASSYGGLPEAFF.

The table lists this clonotype with a few counts. V and J are TRBV20-1 and TRBJ2-7, with D perhaps TRBD1 or TRBD2 (5 bases each). The CDR3 sequence is 15 residues long. Germline loops: CDR1 DFQATT, CDR2 SNEGSKA (reference sequence). The V gene lost 5 bases and the J gene lost 0 bases, with 17 bases spanning the gap. The CDR3 DNA is TGCAGTGCTCCCGACGGGACCTCGAGCTCCTACGAGCAGTACTTC. Translating gives CSAPDGTSSSYEQYF.

This clonotype was counted only a few times. V gene TRBV20-1 combines with J gene TRBJ2-3; D is uncertain. This CDR3 has 14 residues. V was trimmed by 5 bases and J by 4 bases, leaving 16 bases between them. Germline assignment: CDR1 DFQATT and CDR2 SNEGSKA (reference sequence). CDR3 bases: TGCAGTGCTCCCTTTCAGTGGAGCGCAGATACGCAGTATTTT. This codes for CSAPFQWSADTQYF.

CDR3: CSVGGGSRHEQFF. The CDR3 DNA reads TGCAGCGTCGGGGGGGGGTCAAGACATGAGCAGTTCTTC. The chain joins TRBV29-1 to TRBJ2-1; 8 nucleotides match TRBD2. This CDR3 comprises 13 residues. Germline loops: CDR1 SQVTM, CDR2 ANQGSEA. V was clipped by 6 bases and J by 8 bases; unmatched bases: 9.

The V call is TRBV20-1, the J call TRBJ2-3; 12 nucleotides agree with TRBD2. J was trimmed by 1 base and V by 0 bases; bases with no gene match: 5. In germline, CDR1 is DFQATT, CDR2 SNEGSKA (reference sequence). CDR3 length equals 17 residues. The CDR3 loop reads CSARDFRLAGGTDTQYF. Written as DNA, the CDR3 is TGCAGTGCTAGAGATTTCCGACTAGCGGGGGGCACAGATACGCAGTATTTT.

This clonotype has just a few counts. This chain links TRBV20-1 with TRBJ2-7; TRBD1 agrees at 12 bases. This CDR3 contains 13 residues. From germline, CDR1 is DFQATT and CDR2 SNEGSKA (reference sequence). The J segment lost 6 bases and the V segment lost 6 bases, leaving 6 bases of the junction unmatched. DNA of the CDR3: TGCAGTGCCTCGGGACAGGGGGCGATCGAGCAGTACTTC. This encodes CSASGQGAIEQYF.

The sample holds many counts of this clonotype. The V call is TRBV10-3, the J call TRBJ2-7; 14 bases map to TRBD2. The ends lost 2 bases at V and 4 bases at J; junction bases unmatched: 7. CDR1 ENHRY and CDR2 SYGVKD come from the germline V gene. The CDR3 is 17 residues long. In DNA form, the CDR3 reads TGTGCCATCAGTGAGCCCGGGACTAGCGGGAGCTCGTACGAGCAGTACTTC. Encoded protein: CAISEPGTSGSSYEQYF.